What follows are 20 T cell receptor beta chains derived from one specimen sequenced in a study of T cell responses to AZD1222 COVID-19 vaccine. Data came from immunoSEQ multiplex PCR; TCRdb stores just in-frame clones and leaves some out. Among some 100,000 clones listed, 87% were seen once. The sequences come from peripheral blood, collected on day 0 of AZD1222 vaccination. The source of these receptors is an adult in good health.

This clone was seen a handful of times. This chain joins TRBV19 and TRBJ2-3; tentatively, D is TRBD2 (6 bases). The V end lost 3 bases, the J end lost 5 bases, and 12 bases lay between the germline ends. There are 14 residues in the CDR3. The germline V gene has CDR1 LNHDA and CDR2 SQIVND (reference sequence). CDR3 amino acids: CASSIVQGGDTQYF. DNA for the CDR3: TGTGCCAGTAGTATTGTCCAGGGAGGAGATACGCAGTATTTT.

This chain uses TRBV2 with TRBJ1-1; tentative D call: TRBD1 (5 bases). The CDR3 contains 12 residues. CDR1 is SNHLY, CDR2 FYNNEI, per germline. Trimming took off 11 bases at V and 1 base at J, with 11 bases between the two ends. CDR3 in amino acids: CAGTRGNTEAFF. In nucleotides, the CDR3 is TGTGCCGGGACGCGAGGGAACACTGAAGCTTTCTTT.

Here the CDR3 DNA reads TGCGCCAGCAGCCACCGGGAGGGGGTTTCCTATGGCTACACCTTC. The encoded protein is CASSHREGVSYGYTF. The chain employs TRBV4-1 and TRBJ1-2, with D tentatively TRBD1 (6 bases). Germline V CDR1 and CDR2: MGHRA, YSYEKL. The CDR3 totals 15 residues. Trimming pared 3 bases from V and 4 bases from J, leaving 15 bases between.

The DNA of the CDR3 is TGTGCCAGCAGTAACAGACCCCGCACTGAAGCTTTCTTT. Translating gives CASSNRPRTEAFF. The chain carries TRBV27 and TRBJ1-1; D is unresolved. Germline assignment: CDR1 MNHEY and CDR2 SMNVEV (reference sequence). Trimming took off 5 bases at V and 4 bases at J, with 11 bases between the two ends. The CDR3 consists of 13 residues.

The V and J genes are TRBV21-1 and TRBJ1-5. TRBV21-1 is listed as a pseudogene. The CDR3 is 16 residues long. CDR3 sequence: CASSKVRVARNQPQHF. CDR3 sequence (DNA): TGTGCCAGCAGCAAAGTTCGGGTGGCCCGCAATCAGCCCCAGCATTTT.

The chain is built from TRBV3-1 (or the pseudogene TRBV3-2) and TRBJ2-2, with D unclear. V shed 0 bases and J shed 4 bases, with 9 bases lying between them. The CDR3 contains 15 residues. CDR1 is LGHDT, CDR2 YNNKEL, per germline (reference sequence). The CDR3 loop is CASSQEPDLTGELFF. CDR3 in DNA: TGTGCCAGCAGCCAAGAGCCAGATCTCACCGGGGAGCTGTTTTTT.

The V call is TRBV5-1, the J call TRBJ1-2; D not resolved. V was clipped by 0 bases and J by 4 bases, with 4 bases between them. This CDR3 contains 12 residues. Germline V gene data show CDR1 as SGHRS and CDR2 as YFSETQ. The CDR3 protein is CASSLDVYGYTF. CDR3 DNA sequence: TGCGCCAGCAGCTTGGATGTCTATGGCTACACCTTC.

This rearrangement joins TRBV24-1 to TRBJ1-1; possibly TRBD1 for D (6 bases). Looked up from germline, CDR1 is KGHDR and CDR2 is SFDVKD. CDR3 length equals 13 residues. The V end lost 3 bases, the J end lost 7 bases, and 11 bases lay between the germline ends. The CDR3 region is CATSDEGVGEAFF. The CDR3 DNA follows: TGTGCCACCAGTGATGAGGGGGTTGGTGAAGCTTTCTTT.

The chain couples TRBV5-6 to TRBJ1-5; D possibly corresponds to TRBD1 (5 bases). Germline V lookup: CDR1 SGHDT, CDR2 YYEEEE. V lost 0 bases and J lost 7, with 14 bases in between. CDR3 length: 15 residues. CDR3 coding DNA: TGTGCCAGCAGCTTGGGGGGAGACAGAAACCAGCCCCAGCATTTT. Translating gives CASSLGGDRNQPQHF.

This clone was recorded only once. The rearrangement joins TRBV20-1 to TRBJ2-5, with D unclear. Trimming removed 2 bases from V and 4 bases from J, with 5 bases in between. Germline CDR1 is DFQATT and CDR2 is SNEGSKA (reference sequence). The CDR3 is 11 amino acids. DNA for the CDR3: TGCAGTGCTAGACCTCGAGAGACCCAGTACTTC. As protein: CSARPRETQYF.

The chain recombines TRBV11-2 with TRBJ1-4, with D hard to call. CDR3 size: 14 residues. Trimming left V 5 bases short and J 0 bases short, with 7 bases between. Per the germline V gene, CDR1 is SGHAT and CDR2 is FQNNGV. For the CDR3, the DNA is TGTGCCAGCAGCCATTTCTCAACTAATGAAAAACTGTTTTTT. Translated, it gives CASSHFSTNEKLFF.

The CDR3 reads CASSVVAGMAGELFF. CDR3 DNA: TGTGCCAGCAGCGTAGTAGCGGGTATGGCCGGGGAGCTGTTTTTT. The rearrangement uses TRBV9 and TRBJ2-2; 7 nucleotides match TRBD2. The J segment lost 6 bases and the V segment lost 0 bases, leaving 5 bases of the junction unmatched. Germline V lookup: CDR1 SGDLS, CDR2 YYNGEE. The CDR3 runs to 15 residues.

The gene calls are TRBV2 and TRBJ2-7, with D perhaps being TRBD1 or TRBD2 (5 bases each). The CDR3 spans 15 residues. V lost 2 bases, J lost 5 bases, and 16 bases lay in between. In germline, CDR1 is SNHLY, CDR2 FYNNEI. For the CDR3, the DNA is TGTGCCAGCAGTGAAACGGGACGGTCTGGAGACGAGCAGTACTTC. Protein product: CASSETGRSGDEQYF. Using reference TRBV2 and TRBJ2-7 for the parts outside the CDR3, the full variable domain is EPEVTQTPSHQVTQMGQEVILRCVPISNHLYFYWYRQILGQKVEFLVSFYNNEISEKSEIFDDQFSVERPDGSNFTLKIRSTKLEDSAMYFCASSETGRSGDEQYFGPGTRLTVT.

CDR3 amino acids: CASSATVVDTEAFF. The CDR3 DNA is TGTGCCAGCAGCGCCACGGTCGTGGACACTGAAGCTTTCTTT. The V and J genes are TRBV25-1 and TRBJ1-1; D gene ambiguous. Per the germline V gene, CDR1 is MGHDK and CDR2 is SYGVNS. V shed 6 bases and J shed 3 bases, with 14 bases lying between them. This CDR3 region has 14 residues.

Comment on this clone: This CDR3 is also generated by other DNA sequences in the sample. The gene calls are TRBV18 and TRBJ1-1, with D possibly being TRBD1 (6 bases). This CDR3 region has 13 residues. Germline CDR1 reads KGHSH; CDR2 reads LQKENI. V lost 3 bases and J 5 bases, leaving 10 bases between the germline ends. CDR3 protein: CASSPQGRTEAFF. CDR3 DNA sequence: TGTGCCAGCTCACCCCAGGGGAGGACTGAAGCTTTCTTT.

V gene TRBV15 combines with J gene TRBJ1-2; D gene unclear. Germline CDR1 LNHNV, CDR2 YYDKDF (reference sequence). Deletions cut 1 base from V and 2 bases from J, with 11 bases between. The CDR3 covers 15 residues. Here the CDR3 DNA reads TGTGCCACCAGCAGAGTTCCAGGAGACAACTATGGCTACACCTTC. Residues: CATSRVPGDNYGYTF.

The chain is built from TRBV27 and TRBJ1-2, with 8 nucleotides matching TRBD1. The CDR3 covers 14 residues. Germline-derived CDR1 and CDR2 are MNHEY and SMNVEV (reference sequence). V lost 7 bases and J lost 14; bases outside the gene matches: 18. In nucleotides, the CDR3 is TGTGCCAGCACACCCGATATACAGGGGGTGAGATGGACCTTC. Its translation: CASTPDIQGVRWTF.

The chain combines TRBV16 with TRBJ2-1; the D gene is possibly TRBD1 (6 bases). The CDR3 is 14 amino acids. V lost 3 bases and J lost 8, with 14 bases in between. The germline CDR1 and CDR2 sequences are KGHSY and FQNENV. The CDR3 DNA follows: TGTGCCAGCAGCCATAGGGGGATCGGCCATGAGCAGTTCTTC. Translated: CASSHRGIGHEQFF.

The chain uses TRBV24-1 and TRBJ2-1, with no clear D. The CDR3 contains 13 residues. V was pared by 1 base and J by 6 bases, with 6 bases between. The germline CDR1 and CDR2 sequences are KGHDR and SFDVKD. The DNA of the CDR3 is TGTGCCACCAGTGATTTCGCCAGCAATGAGCAGTTCTTC. It is translated as CATSDFASNEQFF.

This clone was seen once. The chain recombines TRBV7-8 with TRBJ1-6, with D maybe TRBD1 (6 bases). The CDR3 sequence is 13 residues long. V gave up 8 bases and J gave up 10 bases, with 15 bases separating them. The germline V gene has CDR1 SGHVS and CDR2 FQNEAQ. The CDR3 sequence: CASARGGGSPLHF. The CDR3 coding sequence is TGTGCCAGCGCCCGAGGTGGGGGCTCACCCCTCCACTTT. The entire variable domain, with the rest obtained from reference TRBV7-8 and TRBJ1-6, is as follows: GAGVSQSPRYKVAKRGQDVALRCDPISGHVSLFWYQQALGQGPEFLTYFQNEAQLDKSGLPSDRFFAERPEGSVSTLKIQRTQQEDSAVYLCASARGGGSPLHFGNGTRLTVT.